Below are 8 T cell receptor beta chains sequenced from a single sample in a study of cytomegalovirus exposure and HLA in healthy donors. Researchers ran the PCR with 60 Vbeta and 13 Jbeta primers. Repertoires were generated with immunoSEQ multiplex PCR, while TCRdb's copy carries only in-frame clones and drops some. The sample consists of 150,000 or so clones, roughly 73% of them appearing once. The sequencing input was PBMCs. Receptor source: a female donor in good health and CMV-seronegative.

The chain has TRBV6-6 and TRBJ1-6; D may be TRBD1 (5 bases). The V and J ends lost 5 bases and 6 bases respectively, with 11 bases between them. CDR3 length: 14 residues. Germline assignment: CDR1 MNHNY and CDR2 SVGAGI (reference sequence). The CDR3 nucleotides read TGTGCCAGCAGTGTCCCGACAGCTAATTCACCCCTCCACTTT. It specifies CASSVPTANSPLHF.

The CDR3 loop is CASSLGQGASDTQYF. The CDR3 region has the DNA TGTGCCAGCAGTCTTGGACAGGGGGCGTCAGATACGCAGTATTTT. The gene calls are TRBV28 and TRBJ2-3; TRBD1 aligns across 11 bases. There are 15 residues in the CDR3. V lost 5 bases and J lost 4; bases outside the gene matches: 5. Germline V gene sequence: CDR1 MDHEN, CDR2 SYDVKM. The whole variable domain, filled in from reference TRBV28 and TRBJ2-3, reads DVKVTQSSRYLVKRTGEKVFLECVQDMDHENMFWYRQDPGLGLRLIYFSYDVKMKEKGDIPEGYSVSREKKERFSLILESASTNQTSMYLCASSLGQGASDTQYFGPGTRLTVL.

The genes are TRBV7-3 and TRBJ1-2; 7 nucleotides align to TRBD1. CDR1 is SGHTA and CDR2 is FQGTGA in the germline V gene. With 5 bases clipped from V and 3 bases from J, the junction kept 3 bases outside the gene matches. This CDR3 contains 13 residues. The CDR3 loop is CASSPDRHYGYTF. CDR3 bases: TGTGCCAGCAGCCCGGACAGGCACTATGGCTACACCTTC.

V usage is TRBV14 and J usage is TRBJ1-2, with unresolved D. The germline CDR1 and CDR2 sequences are SGHDN and FVKESK. The CDR3 length is 13 residues. V lost 6 bases to trimming and J lost 7 bases, with 15 bases between them. CDR3 nucleotide sequence: TGTGCCAGCAGTCTCGCTTTGAGGTCTGGCTACACCTTC. This gives the protein CASSLALRSGYTF.

The chain couples TRBV9 to TRBJ1-1; 11 nucleotides line up with TRBD1. Germline V CDR1 and CDR2: SGDLS, YYNGEE. This CDR3 is 16 amino acids long. Unmatched junction bases numbered 7, after V lost 3 bases and J lost 3 bases. The CDR3 spells CASSAGQGAWDTEAFF. CDR3 bases: TGTGCCAGCAGCGCCGGACAGGGGGCGTGGGACACTGAAGCTTTCTTT.

The rearrangement uses TRBV29-1 and TRBJ1-2; 7 bases are shared with TRBD1. Per the germline V gene, CDR1 is SQVTM and CDR2 is ANQGSEA. CDR3 length: 11 amino acids. J gave up 4 bases and V 4 bases, and 0 bases lay outside the gene matches. CDR3 in DNA: TGCAGCGTTGGACAGGGCTATGGCTACACCTTC. As protein: CSVGQGYGYTF.

This clone showed up just a few times. The rearrangement links TRBV7-9 to TRBJ1-2; TRBD1 matches at 9 bases. CDR3 length: 14 residues. Germline V gene lookup returns CDR1 SEHNR and CDR2 FQNEAQ (reference sequence). J lost 7 bases, V lost 4 bases, and 7 bases had no gene match. CDR3 region: CASSSPGTGSGYTF. DNA for the CDR3: TGTGCCAGCAGCTCTCCCGGGACAGGGAGTGGCTACACCTTC.

The chain uses TRBV19 and TRBJ1-2; TRBD1 agrees at 9 bases. The CDR3 has 13 amino acids. Trimming took 6 bases from V and 6 from J; bases not matched to a gene: 5. The germline V gene has CDR1 LNHDA and CDR2 SQIVND (reference sequence). The CDR3 sequence: CASRSGQGDGYTF. The CDR3, as DNA: TGTGCCAGTAGATCGGGACAGGGTGATGGCTACACCTTC. Drawing the rest from reference TRBV19 and TRBJ1-2, the complete variable domain is DGGITQSPKYLFRKEGQNVTLSCEQNLNHDAMYWYRQDPGQGLRLIYYSQIVNDFQKGDIAEGYSVSREKKESFPLTVTSAQKNPTAFYLCASRSGQGDGYTFGSGTRLTVV.